A selection of T cell receptor beta chains follows, all from one sample in a study of T cells in Graves' hyperthyroidism and ophthalmopathy. TCRdb reprocessed the multiplex PCR reads with MiXCR, giving one entry per CDR3 protein. The sample lists about 580,000 distinct CDR3 sequences, around 46% seen once, with about 8.3% in the top ten. Sample: peripheral blood or thyroid tissue (not recorded which). These receptors came from a woman younger than 35 with Graves' hyperthyroidism. CDR3s include the opening cysteine and the closing phenylalanine or tryptophan. The D gene is left open where the match is weak. Clone size, where shown, is once, few, many, or a class for clones that have expanded.

CDR3 DNA: TGTGCCAGCAGCGTAGTAGGGGGGAACACTGAAGCTTTCTTT
CDR3 protein: CASSVVGGNTEAFF
D gene: NA
J gene: TRBJ1-1
V gene: TRBV9
clone size: many

CDR3 DNA: TGTGCCAGCTCACCACGGTGGACAGGGTCGCGGGAGACCCAGTACTTC
CDR3 protein: CASSPRWTGSRETQYF
D gene: TRBD1
J gene: TRBJ2-5
V gene: TRBV18
clone size: few

CDR3 DNA: TGCAGCGTCGGACAGGGGGCTAAGTACGAGCAGTACTTC
CDR3 protein: CSVGQGAKYEQYF
D gene: TRBD1
J gene: TRBJ2-7
V gene: TRBV29-1
clone size: NA

CDR3 DNA: TGTGCCAGCAGCCGCGGGACAGAGGATAACACCGGGGAGCTGTTTTTT
CDR3 protein: CASSRGTEDNTGELFF
D gene: NA
J gene: TRBJ2-2
V gene: TRBV11-2
clone size: many

CDR3 DNA: TGCAGCGTCAGCCAGGGAAACTATGGCTACACCTTC
CDR3 protein: CSVSQGNYGYTF
D gene: NA
J gene: TRBJ1-2
V gene: TRBV29-1
clone size: many

CDR3 DNA: TGCAGTGCTAGGGACGGGATTTGGAACACTGAAGCTTTCTTT
CDR3 protein: CSARDGIWNTEAFF
D gene: NA
J gene: TRBJ1-1
V gene: TRBV20-1
clone size: NA

CDR3 DNA: TGTGCCAGCATCGATAGCGGGAGCACAGATACGCAGTATTTT
CDR3 protein: CASIDSGSTDTQYF
D gene: TRBD2
J gene: TRBJ2-3
V gene: TRBV6-1
clone size: few

CDR3 DNA: TGTGCCACCACTTACAGGGGTCCCTTTTCCTACAATGAGCAGTTCTTC
CDR3 protein: CATTYRGPFSYNEQFF
D gene: TRBD1
J gene: TRBJ2-1
V gene: TRBV24-1
clone size: NA

CDR3 DNA: TGTGCCAGCAGGCTTGTTTCTTACCACGAGCAGTACTTC
CDR3 protein: CASRLVSYHEQYF
D gene: NA
J gene: TRBJ2-7
V gene: TRBV6-6
clone size: NA

CDR3 DNA: TGTGCCAGCAGTGAACCGAGGGGTGGTCAGCCCCAGCATTTT
CDR3 protein: CASSEPRGGQPQHF
D gene: NA
J gene: TRBJ1-5
V gene: TRBV6-5
clone size: NA

CDR3 DNA: TGTGCCAGCTTACTAAGCACACAAGAGACCCAGTACTTC
CDR3 protein: CASLLSTQETQYF
D gene: NA
J gene: TRBJ2-5
V gene: TRBV6-1
clone size: NA

CDR3 DNA: TGCAGCGTTGAAGTGGGGGGGGGCGCGTACTATGGCTACACCTTC
CDR3 protein: CSVEVGGGAYYGYTF
D gene: NA
J gene: TRBJ1-2
V gene: TRBV29-1
clone size: many

CDR3 DNA: TGTGCTAGGCCCAGGGCTTTCACCGGGGAGCTGTTTTTT
CDR3 protein: CARPRAFTGELFF
D gene: NA
J gene: TRBJ2-2
V gene: TRBV7-3
clone size: NA

CDR3 DNA: TGTGCCAGCAGTCCGCCTAGCGACAATGAGCAGTTCTTC
CDR3 protein: CASSPPSDNEQFF
D gene: NA
J gene: TRBJ2-1
V gene: TRBV2
clone size: NA